Listed below are T cell receptor beta chains from one sample, sequenced in a study of T-cell memory formation after mild COVID-19. TCRdb re-analysed the 5' RACE reads in MiXCR, keeping a single row per CDR3 protein. The profile covers around 410,000 distinct CDR3 sequences, with around 22% appearing a single time and about an eighth taken by the ten largest. Sample: PBMCs or a T cell subset sorted from them (not recorded which). The receptors were sampled from an adult woman who had mild COVID-19 (a few samples of this study predate the infection). Cell type and time point are not known. The CDR3 runs from the conserved cysteine through the conserved F or W. A D gene is named only where the DNA matches it firmly. Some rows have no size entry. The others give once, few or many, or a class for an expanded clone.

abundance	j_gene	d_gene	v_gene	CDR3aa	CDR3nt
many	TRBJ2-3	TRBD2	TRBV11-2	CASSQLITTTSAFLTDTQYF	TGTGCCAGCAGCCAACTTATAACCACGACTAGCGCGTTTCTCACAGATACGCAGTATTTT
-	TRBJ2-1	-	TRBV7-9	CASRASSYNEQFF	TGTGCCAGCAGGGCTAGCTCCTACAATGAGCAGTTCTTC
few	TRBJ2-1	-	TRBV27	CASSDRSDPAEQFF	TGTGCCAGCTCGGACAGATCGGACCCGGCTGAGCAGTTCTTC
-	TRBJ2-7	TRBD1	TRBV20-1	CRPEGPGQGGDEQYF	TGCAGGCCAGAGGGTCCGGGACAGGGGGGAGACGAGCAGTACTTC
-	TRBJ1-1	-	TRBV7-2	CASSLGGRARGEAFF	TGTGCCAGCAGCTTAGGGGGGAGGGCCCGGGGTGAAGCTTTCTTT
-	TRBJ2-7	TRBD2	TRBV10-3	CAISESETSGPYEQYF	TGTGCCATCAGTGAGTCGGAGACTAGCGGGCCCTACGAGCAGTACTTC
-	TRBJ2-1	TRBD2	TRBV6-2/TRBV6-3	CASSYLSGAGERNEQFF	TGTGCCAGCAGTTACCTTTCCGGAGCGGGAGAGCGCAATGAGCAGTTCTTC
few	TRBJ2-3	-	TRBV20-1	CSALPVTQYF	TGCAGTGCCCTCCCAGTAACGCAGTATTTT
few	TRBJ2-3	TRBD2	TRBV4-2	CASSQRPPSGGFTDTQYF	TGTGCCAGCAGCCAGAGGCCGCCTAGCGGGGGGTTCACAGATACGCAGTATTTT
few	TRBJ2-3	TRBD1	TRBV7-9	CASSLAGTGGAIDTQYF	TGTGCCAGCAGCTTAGCCGGGACAGGGGGAGCTATAGATACGCAGTATTTT
few	TRBJ2-5	TRBD2	TRBV4-3	CASSQLPGLAGIQETQYF	TGCGCCAGCAGCCAGCTCCCGGGACTAGCGGGGATCCAAGAGACCCAGTACTTC
-	TRBJ1-5	-	TRBV9	CASSPQGGGNQPQHF	TGTGCCAGCAGCCCCCAAGGGGGGGGCAATCAGCCCCAGCATTTT
-	TRBJ2-6	TRBD1	TRBV18	CASFHRGQGASGANVLTF	TGTGCCAGCTTCCACCGGGGACAGGGGGCCTCTGGGGCCAACGTCCTGACTTTC
many	TRBJ2-3	-	TRBV24-1	CATSEGAPSTDTQYF	TGTGCCACCAGTGAAGGGGCCCCTAGCACAGATACGCAGTATTTT
-	TRBJ2-7	-	TRBV21-1	CASSNALAAERAEQYF	TGTGCCAGCAGCAACGCCCTAGCCGCGGAGCGGGCCGAGCAGTACTTC
-	TRBJ2-7	-	TRBV4-2	CASSQEGSSNEQYF	TGTGCCAGCAGCCAAGAAGGAAGTAGTAACGAGCAGTACTTC
-	TRBJ2-7	-	TRBV29-1	CSVASTHSLSEQYF	TGCAGCGTTGCAAGCACTCATAGCCTCTCCGAGCAGTACTTC
few	TRBJ2-6	-	TRBV12-3/TRBV12-4	CASRLVIWSGANVLTF	TGTGCCAGCAGATTAGTCATTTGGTCTGGGGCCAACGTCCTGACTTTC
-	TRBJ2-1	TRBD2	TRBV4-3	CASSQDQLREWYNEQFF	TGCGCCAGCAGCCAAGATCAGCTGCGGGAGTGGTATAATGAGCAGTTCTTC
-	TRBJ2-1	-	TRBV7-9	CASSFGNNEQFF	TGTGCCAGCAGCTTTGGTAACAATGAGCAGTTCTTC
once	TRBJ2-7	TRBD1	TRBV5-1	CASSPNPGTGNHEQYF	TGCGCCAGCAGCCCCAACCCCGGGACAGGGAACCACGAGCAGTACTTC
-	TRBJ2-5	-	TRBV5-1	CASSLGNGEETQYF	TGCGCCAGCAGCTTGGGGAATGGAGAAGAGACCCAGTACTTC
few	TRBJ2-7	TRBD1	TRBV5-1	CASRLGTGGTYEQYF	TGCGCCAGCAGACTCGGGACAGGGGGCACTTACGAGCAGTACTTC
-	TRBJ2-5	TRBD1	TRBV6-6	CASSFRQGTETQYF	TGTGCCAGCAGCTTTCGACAGGGGACAGAGACCCAGTACTTC
-	TRBJ2-2	-	TRBV12-3/TRBV12-4	CASRATNTGELFF	TGTGCCAGCAGAGCGACAAACACCGGGGAGCTGTTTTTT
-	TRBJ1-2	-	TRBV12-3/TRBV12-4	CASSRQPTNYGYTF	TGTGCCAGCAGCCGACAACCTACTAACTATGGCTACACCTTC
-	TRBJ1-1	-	TRBV4-1	CASSQVFRGGTEAFF	TGCGCCAGCAGCCAAGTTTTCCGGGGAGGGACTGAAGCTTTCTTT
-	TRBJ1-2	-	TRBV4-1	CASSQEDGGPYGYTF	TGCGCCAGCAGCCAAGAAGACGGAGGCCCTTATGGCTACACCTTC
few	TRBJ2-1	TRBD2	TRBV29-1	CSVRTSGNPGNEQFF	TGCAGCGTTAGGACTAGCGGGAACCCAGGGAATGAGCAGTTCTTC
-	TRBJ1-5	TRBD1	TRBV12-3/TRBV12-4	CASSLRPQTGGGNQPQHF	TGTGCCAGCAGTTTACGTCCCCAGACAGGGGGAGGCAATCAGCCCCAGCATTTT
few	TRBJ2-3	-	TRBV20-1	CSAEPLVSDTQYF	TGCAGTGCTGAGCCACTAGTATCTGATACGCAGTATTTT
-	TRBJ2-3	TRBD2	TRBV5-5	CASSFSSGGADTQYF	TGTGCCAGCAGCTTCTCTAGCGGGGGTGCAGATACGCAGTATTTT
few	TRBJ2-4	TRBD2	TRBV7-8	CASSLSSGRGDIQYF	TGTGCCAGCAGCCTCTCTAGCGGGAGGGGGGACATTCAGTACTTC
few	TRBJ2-5	-	TRBV15	CATKRPERETQYF	TGTGCCACCAAAAGGCCCGAGCGCGAGACCCAGTACTTC
many	TRBJ2-7	-	TRBV12-3/TRBV12-4	CASSLREETYEQYF	TGTGCCAGCAGTTTGAGGGAGGAGACCTACGAGCAGTACTTC
-	TRBJ2-5	-	TRBV7-6	CASSLYSRIQETQYF	TGTGCCAGCAGCTTATACTCGCGGATTCAAGAGACCCAGTACTTC
few	TRBJ2-1	-	TRBV29-1	CSVVGPGPNEQFF	TGCAGCGTTGTAGGGCCAGGGCCTAATGAGCAGTTCTTC
few	TRBJ2-3	TRBD2	TRBV29-1	CSVTLAETSTDTQYF	TGCAGCGTTACGCTAGCGGAGACATCCACAGATACGCAGTATTTT
few	TRBJ2-5	TRBD1	TRBV12-3/TRBV12-4	CASRFSGGLKTQYF	TGTGCCAGCAGATTCTCAGGGGGCTTAAAGACCCAGTACTTC
-	TRBJ2-7	-	TRBV4-3	CASSHLGSGSYEQYF	TGCGCCAGCAGCCACCTAGGGTCCGGAAGCTACGAGCAGTACTTC
-	TRBJ2-4	-	TRBV7-9	CASSLLVTRGLAKNIQYF	TGTGCCAGCAGCCTACTAGTAACCAGAGGTTTAGCCAAAAACATTCAGTACTTC
few	TRBJ2-3	-	TRBV12-3/TRBV12-4	CASSRRTDSLRDTQYF	TGTGCCAGCAGCCGCAGGACAGATTCATTGCGAGATACGCAGTATTTT
few	TRBJ2-1	TRBD2	TRBV6-2/TRBV6-3	CASNSRTSANYNEQFF	TGTGCCAGCAATTCACGGACTAGCGCGAATTACAATGAGCAGTTCTTC
-	TRBJ2-7	TRBD1	TRBV15	CATSRDLGTGVEQYF	TGTGCCACCAGCAGAGATCTCGGGACAGGTGTCGAGCAGTACTTC
many	TRBJ1-1	-	TRBV3-1	CASSQDAVPNTEAFF	TGTGCCAGCAGCCAAGATGCAGTGCCGAACACTGAAGCTTTCTTT
few	TRBJ2-5	-	TRBV12-3/TRBV12-4	CASSLAGTTDNQETQYF	TGTGCCAGCAGTTTAGCCGGCACGACAGACAACCAAGAGACCCAGTACTTC
-	TRBJ2-3	-	TRBV12-3/TRBV12-4	CASSRSGTRRTDTQYF	TGTGCCAGCAGTCGGTCCGGGACGAGACGCACAGATACGCAGTATTTT
few	TRBJ2-7	-	TRBV5-1	CASSLARPESYEQYF	TGCGCCAGCAGCTTGGCCAGGCCAGAATCCTACGAGCAGTACTTC
-	TRBJ2-3	TRBD2	TRBV5-1	CASSFMGGNTDTQYF	TGCGCCAGCAGCTTTATGGGAGGGAACACAGATACGCAGTATTTT
few	TRBJ2-3	TRBD2	TRBV4-2	CASSQSGGPNTDTQYF	TGTGCCAGCAGCCAGAGCGGGGGACCCAACACAGATACGCAGTATTTT
-	TRBJ2-5	-	TRBV9	CASSVGQEETQYF	TGTGCCAGCAGCGTAGGACAGGAAGAGACCCAGTACTTC
-	TRBJ2-7	-	TRBV10-3	CAISDGGKMGEQYF	TGTGCCATCAGTGATGGGGGTAAGATGGGCGAGCAGTACTTC
few	TRBJ1-1	TRBD1	TRBV5-1	CASQPGQGFSTRTNTEAFF	TGCGCCAGCCAACCGGGACAGGGTTTTTCTACCCGGACGAACACTGAAGCTTTCTTT